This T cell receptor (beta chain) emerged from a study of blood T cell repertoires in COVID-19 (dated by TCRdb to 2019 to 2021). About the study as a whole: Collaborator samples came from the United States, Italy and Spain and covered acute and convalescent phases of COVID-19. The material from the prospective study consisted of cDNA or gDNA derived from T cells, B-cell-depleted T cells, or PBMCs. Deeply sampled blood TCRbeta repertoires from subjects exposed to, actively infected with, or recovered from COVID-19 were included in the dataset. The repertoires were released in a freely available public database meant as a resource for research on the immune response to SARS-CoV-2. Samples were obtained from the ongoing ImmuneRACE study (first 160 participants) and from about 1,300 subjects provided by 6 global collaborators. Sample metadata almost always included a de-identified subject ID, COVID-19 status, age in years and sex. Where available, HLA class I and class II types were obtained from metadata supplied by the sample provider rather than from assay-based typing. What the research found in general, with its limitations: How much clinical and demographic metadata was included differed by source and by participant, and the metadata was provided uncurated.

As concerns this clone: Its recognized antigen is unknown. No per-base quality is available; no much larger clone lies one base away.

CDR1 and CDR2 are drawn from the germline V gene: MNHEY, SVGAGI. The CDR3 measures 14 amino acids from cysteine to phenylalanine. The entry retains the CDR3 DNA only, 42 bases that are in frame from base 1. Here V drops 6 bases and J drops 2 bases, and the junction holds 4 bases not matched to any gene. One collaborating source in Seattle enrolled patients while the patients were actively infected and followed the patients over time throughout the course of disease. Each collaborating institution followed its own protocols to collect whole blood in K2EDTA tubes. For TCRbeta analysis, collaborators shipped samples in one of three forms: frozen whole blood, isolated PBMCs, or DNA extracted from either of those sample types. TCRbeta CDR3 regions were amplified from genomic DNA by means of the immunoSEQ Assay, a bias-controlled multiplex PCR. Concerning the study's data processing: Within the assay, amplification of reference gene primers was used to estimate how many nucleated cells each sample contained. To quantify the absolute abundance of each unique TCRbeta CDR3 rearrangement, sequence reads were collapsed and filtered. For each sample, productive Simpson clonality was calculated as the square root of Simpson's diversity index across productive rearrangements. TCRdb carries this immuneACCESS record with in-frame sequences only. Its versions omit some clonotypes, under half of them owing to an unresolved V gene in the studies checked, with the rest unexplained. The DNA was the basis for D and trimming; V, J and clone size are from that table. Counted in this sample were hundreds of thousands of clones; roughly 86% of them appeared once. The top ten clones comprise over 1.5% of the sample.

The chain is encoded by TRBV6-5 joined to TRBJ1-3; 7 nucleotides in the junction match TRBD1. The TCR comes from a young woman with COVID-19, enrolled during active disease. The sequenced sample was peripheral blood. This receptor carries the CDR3 CASRPGTAGNTIYF. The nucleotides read TGTGCCAGCAGACCCGGGACAGCTGGAAACACCATATATTTT.